This T cell receptor beta chain is drawn from a study of shared clonotypes between healthy human individuals. About this clone: The antigen is undetermined.

Germline CDR1 and CDR2: MNHNS and SASEGT. Trimming removed 4 bases from V and 5 bases from J, with 12 bases in between. The CDR3 runs 14 residues. Findings and limits, study-wide: In contrast to clonotypes shared by all four donors, non-shared clonotypes had lower generation probabilities.

All participating donors were Caucasian adults from Nashville, Tennessee. The assay used deep level. The table came from immunoSEQ multiplex PCR; TCRdb's copy has only in-frame clones and leaves some out. The sample records 740,000 or so clones, around 73% being singletons. This chain joins TRBV6-1 and TRBJ1-5; D may be TRBD1 (5 bases). The clonotype was recovered from a woman aged 30 to 39 in good health. Sample: memory CD4+ T cells sorted from blood. Stated subset: CD45RA-negative fraction. CDR3 bases: TGTGCCAGCAGTGCCAGGGTTTCCCATCAGCCCCAGCATTTT. This encodes CASSARVSHQPQHF.